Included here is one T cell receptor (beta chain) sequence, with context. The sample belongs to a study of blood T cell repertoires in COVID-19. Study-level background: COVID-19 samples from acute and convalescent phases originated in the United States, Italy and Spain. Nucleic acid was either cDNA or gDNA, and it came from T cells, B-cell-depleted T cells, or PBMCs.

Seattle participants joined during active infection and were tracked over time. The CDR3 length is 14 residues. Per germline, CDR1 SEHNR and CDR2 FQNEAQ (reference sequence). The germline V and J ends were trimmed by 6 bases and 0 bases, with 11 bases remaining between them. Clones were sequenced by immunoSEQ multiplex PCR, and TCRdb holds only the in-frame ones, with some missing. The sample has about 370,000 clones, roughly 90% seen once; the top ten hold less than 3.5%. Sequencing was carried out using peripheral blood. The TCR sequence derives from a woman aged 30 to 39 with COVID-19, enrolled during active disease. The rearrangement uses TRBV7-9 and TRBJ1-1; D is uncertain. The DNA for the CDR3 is TGTGCCAGCAGTCCCACTGAGGTGAACACTGAAGCTTTCTTT. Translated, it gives CASSPTEVNTEAFF.